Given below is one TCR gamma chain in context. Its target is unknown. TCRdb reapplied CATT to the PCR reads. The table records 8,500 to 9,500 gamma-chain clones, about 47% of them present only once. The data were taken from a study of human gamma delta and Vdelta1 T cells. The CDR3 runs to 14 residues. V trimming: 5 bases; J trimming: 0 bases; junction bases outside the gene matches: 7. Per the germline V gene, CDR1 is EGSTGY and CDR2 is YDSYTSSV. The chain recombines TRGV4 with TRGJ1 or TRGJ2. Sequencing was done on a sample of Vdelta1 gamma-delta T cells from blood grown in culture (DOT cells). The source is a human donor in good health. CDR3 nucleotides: TGTGCCACCTGGGCGGCCCGGAATTATTATAAGAAACTCTTT. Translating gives CATWAARNYYKKLF.